This T cell receptor (beta chain) was found in a study of shared clonotypes between healthy human individuals. Study in general: CD4 naive and memory got three plates each, CD8 naive two, CD8 memory one.

TCRdb's table, derived via immunoSEQ multiplex PCR, lists solely in-frame clones and lacks some. The table has 2.5 million or so clones, roughly 92% seen once. Study outcomes and limitations: As a rule, naive subsets had a larger estimated richness than memory subsets. Large depth notwithstanding, sorted-subset sequencing proved incomplete by rarefaction. Enrolling few donors narrowed the genetic and exposure-history diversity that was represented.

This CDR3 is built from 14 residues. The V and J ends lost 10 bases and 1 base respectively, with 14 bases between them. Looked up from germline, CDR1 is ENHRY and CDR2 is SYGVKD. Note on this clone: Antigen unknown.

This receptor was identified in a man younger than 30 in good health. The rearrangement links TRBV10-3 to TRBJ1-5; perhaps TRBD1 as D (5 bases). What was sequenced was naive CD4+ T cells sorted from blood. Specified subset: CD45RA+ positively selected. CDR3 sequence (DNA): TGTGCCAGCACACCGGGACTGAGCAATCAGCCCCAGCATTTT. Its translation is CASTPGLSNQPQHF.